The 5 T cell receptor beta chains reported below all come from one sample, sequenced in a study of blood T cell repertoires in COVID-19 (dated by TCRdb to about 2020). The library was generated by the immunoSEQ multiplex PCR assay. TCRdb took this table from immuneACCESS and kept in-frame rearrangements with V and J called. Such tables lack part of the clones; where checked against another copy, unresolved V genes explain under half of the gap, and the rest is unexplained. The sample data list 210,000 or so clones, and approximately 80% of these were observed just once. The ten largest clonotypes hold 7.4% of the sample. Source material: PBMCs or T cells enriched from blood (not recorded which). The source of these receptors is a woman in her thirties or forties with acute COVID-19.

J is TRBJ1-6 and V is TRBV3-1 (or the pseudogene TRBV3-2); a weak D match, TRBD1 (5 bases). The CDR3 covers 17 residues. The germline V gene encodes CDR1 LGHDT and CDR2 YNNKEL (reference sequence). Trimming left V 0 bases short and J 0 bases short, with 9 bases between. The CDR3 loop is CASSQEGLSSYNSPLHF. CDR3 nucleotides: TGTGCCAGCAGCCAAGAGGGACTGAGCTCCTATAATTCACCCCTCCACTTT.

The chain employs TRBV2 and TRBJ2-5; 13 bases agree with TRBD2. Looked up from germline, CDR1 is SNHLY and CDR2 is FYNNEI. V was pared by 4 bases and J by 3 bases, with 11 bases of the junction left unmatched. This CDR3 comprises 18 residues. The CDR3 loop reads CASSGVTSGGPKKETQYF. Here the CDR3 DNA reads TGTGCCAGCAGTGGGGTGACTAGCGGGGGGCCCAAGAAAGAGACCCAGTACTTC.

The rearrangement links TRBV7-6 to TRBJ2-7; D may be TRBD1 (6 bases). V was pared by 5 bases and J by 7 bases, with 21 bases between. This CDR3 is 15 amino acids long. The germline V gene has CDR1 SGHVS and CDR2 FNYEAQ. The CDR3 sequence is CASSPGTRGLGEQYF. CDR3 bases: TGTGCCAGCAGCCCCGGGACACGCGGACTGGGGGAGCAGTACTTC.

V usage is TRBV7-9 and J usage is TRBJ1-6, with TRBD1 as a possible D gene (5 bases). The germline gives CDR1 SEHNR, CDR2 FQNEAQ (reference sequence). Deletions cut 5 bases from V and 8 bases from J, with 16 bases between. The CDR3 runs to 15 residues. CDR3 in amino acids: CASSPMGGPDSPLHF. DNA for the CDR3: TGTGCCAGCAGCCCTATGGGGGGACCGGATTCACCCCTCCACTTT.

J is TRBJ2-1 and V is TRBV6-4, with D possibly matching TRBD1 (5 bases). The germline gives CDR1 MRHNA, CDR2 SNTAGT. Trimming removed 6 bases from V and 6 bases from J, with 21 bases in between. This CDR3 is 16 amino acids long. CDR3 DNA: TGTGCCAGCAGCCTCGGCTATAGGACAACCCTCAATGAGCAGTTCTTC. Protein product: CASSLGYRTTLNEQFF.